This T cell receptor (beta chain) was sequenced during a study of blood T cells in healthy people across ages. Only one count was recorded for this clonotype. Its target is not known. Germline CDR1 MNHNY, CDR2 SVGAGI (reference sequence). The CDR3 runs to 15 residues. Trimming removed 7 bases from V and 2 bases from J, with 16 bases in between. Then a second PCR, running roughly 7 to 11 cycles, was carried out with a sample-barcoded 5' primer and a J-beta primer mix. Every single cDNA molecule received a tag from a template-switch adaptor with 12 random nucleotides. TCRdb processed the 5' RACE reads anew with MiXCR; each CDR3 protein has one entry. The table shows 910,000 or so distinct CDR3 sequences, with just over 50% occurring only once. Overall study results and limits: Because sorting was not performed, PBMCs prevented conclusive naive versus antigen-experienced comparison. Roughly linear declines in TCR beta diversity per million T cells occurred with age.

The TCR comes from a woman in her sixties in good health. The source material was blood. V is TRBV6-6 and J is TRBJ2-3, with a weak D call TRBD2 (5 bases). In nucleotides, the CDR3 is TGTGCCAGCAAACGAGAGGGCCTCCCCACAGATACGCAGTATTTT. Amino acid sequence: CASKREGLPTDTQYF.